This TCR beta chain appears in the sequencing data of a study of Graves' ophthalmopathy and Graves' hyperthyroidism (dated by TCRdb to 2016 to 2018). In the study overall: Peripheral blood was collected at initial diagnosis, prior to any treatment. The study used TCR beta repertoire signatures to distinguish Graves' ophthalmopathy from Graves' hyperthyroidism and to predict progression to ophthalmopathy. In total, approximately 130 blood samples were TCR-sequenced: some 43 ophthalmopathy, some 75 hyperthyroidism and approximately 17 hyperthyroidism-to-ophthalmopathy patients. An independent validation cohort was composed of some 19 hyperthyroidism patients and roughly 16 patients who later progressed from hyperthyroidism to ophthalmopathy. Following sample collection, hyperthyroidism patients were given methimazole at a starting dose of 30 mg daily, and ophthalmopathy patients were given high-dose intravenous methylprednisolone. T-cell repertoires of thyroid tissue and blood were compared in several hyperthyroidism patients. A discovery set of 100 or so patients (around 45 ophthalmopathy, fewer than 60 stable hyperthyroidism) was enrolled to explore V-J signatures distinguishing ophthalmopathy from hyperthyroidism.

General conclusions and limits of the study: The 13-signature model separated ophthalmopathy from stable hyperthyroidism with roughly 89% sensitivity and about 81% specificity in cross-validation, and 80%/75% in the test set. Most expanded thyroid clonotypes with frequency above 0.001 were also detected in blood, suggesting blood repertoires may reflect the thyroid immune response. In validation, the model predicted ophthalmopathy progression with 55% to 71% sensitivity and less than 80% specificity; about a dozen predicted patients were CT-confirmed with GO in a median of around 6 months. Sample size was not predetermined statistically, and investigators were not blinded to group allocation.

Ophthalmopathy patients had moderately to severely active disease, Clinical Activity Score of at least 3, NOSPECS grade of at least 4, and disease duration under 3 months. Anyone with other autoimmune diseases, uncontrolled infections, pregnancy or lactation was excluded from the study. Clinical symptoms, serum thyroxine, TRAb, thyroid ultrasound and orbital computed tomography were used for diagnosis. Using Ficoll-Paque density gradient centrifugation, PBMCs were isolated from about 9.2 ml of fresh peripheral blood. Total RNA was extracted using Trizol reagent, and RNA quality was checked on an Agilent 2100 Bioanalyzer. In its sample, this clonotype was seen many times. No cognate antigen has been identified for it. No base quality information exists; no much larger clone differs at one position. V was cut back by 2 bases and J by 9 bases, leaving a gap of 14 bases between them. The germline V gene encodes CDR1 LGHDT and CDR2 YNNKEL (reference sequence). The CDR3 sequence holds 15 residues, the cysteine and phenylalanine included. Only CDR3 DNA is held: 45 bases, read in frame from base 1.

For repertoire sequencing, TCR beta CDR3 regions were amplified from RNA transcripts. A first-round RT-PCR used HTBI primers with the Qiagen OneStep RT-PCR kit, followed by a second-round multiplex PCR, size selection and purification. The libraries underwent paired-end sequencing with 100 bp reads on an Illumina HiSeq2000. The study's processing was this. Reads were processed with SOAPnuke, discarding reads with adapters, uncalled bases, mean Phred below 15, or no exact constant-primer or identifier match. COPE v1.2.5 was used to merge high-quality paired reads. Clonotypes were defined as unique nucleotide sequences and were aligned to IMGT TRB V, D and J references using MiTCR v1.1. The analysis was limited to V-J combinations with a frequency above 0.0001, which together covered just over 98% of the repertoires. A TCR clonal expansion and chaos score per V-J combination was defined as the ratio of F50 clonal expansion to chaos observed in the TCRdist matrix. Welch's t-statistics and random forest were used to narrow the features down to 13 V-J combinations, which were then fed into a naive Bayes classifier. The similarity between thyroid and blood repertoires was quantified using the Morisita-Horn index. The public reads were reprocessed in TCRdb via fastp at Q25 and MiXCR, keeping in-frame beta chains. Each entry is one CDR3 protein sequence, shown with its most common DNA and genes. These V and J calls originate from TCRdb's pipeline instead of the authors' own analysis. This sample is represented by under 350,000 distinct CDR3 sequences; roughly 17% of them were singletons. In total, the top ten clones hold approximately 13% of the sample.

The chain joins TRBV3-1 to TRBJ1-6, and TRBD1 may be the D gene, going by 5 matching bases. The material sequenced was peripheral blood. This TCR was recovered from an adult man with Graves' ophthalmopathy. The sequence in DNA is TGTGCCAGCAGCCAAAAAACCGGGGGGAGTTCACCCCTCCACTTT. It encodes CASSQKTGGSSPLHF.